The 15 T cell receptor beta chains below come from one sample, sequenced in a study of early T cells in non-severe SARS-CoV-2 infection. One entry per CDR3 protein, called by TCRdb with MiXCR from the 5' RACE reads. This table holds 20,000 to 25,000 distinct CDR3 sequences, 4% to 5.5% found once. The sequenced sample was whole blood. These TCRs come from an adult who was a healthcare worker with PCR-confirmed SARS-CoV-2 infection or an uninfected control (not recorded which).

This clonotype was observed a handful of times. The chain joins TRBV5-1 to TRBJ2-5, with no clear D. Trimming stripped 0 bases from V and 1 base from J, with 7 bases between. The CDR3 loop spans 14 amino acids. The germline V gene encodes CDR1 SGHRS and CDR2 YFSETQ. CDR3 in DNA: TGCGCCAGCAGCTTGGGGGCGGCCCAAGAGACCCAGTACTTC. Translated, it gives CASSLGAAQETQYF. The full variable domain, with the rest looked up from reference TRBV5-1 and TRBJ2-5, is KAGVTQTPRYLIKTRGQQVTLSCSPISGHRSVSWYQQTPGQGLQFLFEYFSETQRNKGNFPGRFSGRQFSNSRSEMNVSTLELGDSALYLCASSLGAAQETQYFGPGTRLLVL.

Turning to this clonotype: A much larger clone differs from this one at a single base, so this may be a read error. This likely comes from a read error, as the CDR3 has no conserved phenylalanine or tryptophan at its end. The CDR3 DNA reads TGTGCCAGCAGCAGAGGTGGTTACACAGATACGCAGTATTCT. Translating it yields CASSRGGYTDTQYS. This chain joins TRBV7-2 and TRBJ2-3; no clear D. The CDR3 is 14 residues long. Germline V gene sequence: CDR1 SGHTA, CDR2 FQGNSA. V was pared by 5 bases and J by 2 bases, with 11 bases between.

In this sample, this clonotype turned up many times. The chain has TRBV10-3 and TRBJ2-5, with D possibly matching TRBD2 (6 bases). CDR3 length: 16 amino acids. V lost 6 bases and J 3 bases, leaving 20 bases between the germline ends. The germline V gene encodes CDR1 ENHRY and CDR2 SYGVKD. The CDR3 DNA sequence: TGTGCCATCAGATCTGTCCAGGGAGGCGATAAAGAGACCCAGTACTTC. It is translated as CAIRSVQGGDKETQYF.

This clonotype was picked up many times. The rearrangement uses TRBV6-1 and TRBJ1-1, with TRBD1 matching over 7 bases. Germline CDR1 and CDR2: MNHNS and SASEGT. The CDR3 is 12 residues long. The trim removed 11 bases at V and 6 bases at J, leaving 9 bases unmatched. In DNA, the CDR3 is TGTGCCCTGGTCGGGGACAGCCCTGAAGCTTTCTTT. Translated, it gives CALVGDSPEAFF.

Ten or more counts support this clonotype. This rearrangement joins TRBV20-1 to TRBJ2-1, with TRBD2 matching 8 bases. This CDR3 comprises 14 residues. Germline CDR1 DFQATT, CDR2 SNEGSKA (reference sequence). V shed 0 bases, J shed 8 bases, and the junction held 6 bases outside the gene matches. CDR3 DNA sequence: TGCAGTGCTAGAGACCCGGGAGGGCGTGATGAGCAGTTCTTC. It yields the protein CSARDPGGRDEQFF.

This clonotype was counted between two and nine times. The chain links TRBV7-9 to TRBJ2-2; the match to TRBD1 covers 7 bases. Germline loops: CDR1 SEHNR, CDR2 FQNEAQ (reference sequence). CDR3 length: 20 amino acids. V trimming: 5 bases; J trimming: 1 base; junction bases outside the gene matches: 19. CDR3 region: CASSLPRRDSRTLNTGELFF. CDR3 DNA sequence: TGTGCCAGCAGCCTCCCTCGCCGGGACAGTCGTACCCTGAACACCGGGGAGCTGTTTTTT. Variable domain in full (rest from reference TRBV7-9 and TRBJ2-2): DTGVSQNPRHKITKRGQNVTFRCDPISEHNRLYWYRQTLGQGPEFLTYFQNEAQLEKSRLLSDRFSAERPKGSFSTLEIQRTEQGDSAMYLCASSLPRRDSRTLNTGELFFGEGSRLTVL.

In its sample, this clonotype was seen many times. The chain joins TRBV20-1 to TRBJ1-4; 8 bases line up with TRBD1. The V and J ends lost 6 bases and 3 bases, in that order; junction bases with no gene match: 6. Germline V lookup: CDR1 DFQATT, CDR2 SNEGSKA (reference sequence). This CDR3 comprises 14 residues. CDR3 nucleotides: TGCAGTGCCATTAGACAGGGGTCTAATGAAAAACTGTTTTTT. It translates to CSAIRQGSNEKLFF.

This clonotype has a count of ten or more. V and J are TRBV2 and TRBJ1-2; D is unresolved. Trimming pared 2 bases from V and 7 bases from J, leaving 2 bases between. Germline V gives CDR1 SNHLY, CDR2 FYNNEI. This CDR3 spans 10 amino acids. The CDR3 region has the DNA TGTGCCAGCAGTGAAATTGGCTACACCTTC. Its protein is CASSEIGYTF.

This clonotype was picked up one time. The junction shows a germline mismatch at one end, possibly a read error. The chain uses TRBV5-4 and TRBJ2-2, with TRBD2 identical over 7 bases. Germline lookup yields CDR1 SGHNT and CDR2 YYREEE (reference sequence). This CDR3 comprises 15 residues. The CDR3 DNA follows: TGTACCAGCAGCTCGCCTAGCGGTAACACCGGGGAGCTGTTTTTT. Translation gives CTSSSPSGNTGELFF.

CDR3 sequence: CASSSVPGPNYEQYF. CDR3 in DNA: TGCGCCAGCAGCTCTGTACCGGGACCGAACTACGAGCAGTACTTC. This chain connects TRBV5-1 to TRBJ2-7; D could derive from TRBD1 or TRBD2 (5 bases each). CDR1 SGHRS and CDR2 YFSETQ come from the germline V gene. Trimming removed 3 bases at V and 3 bases at J, with 16 bases between. The CDR3 is 15 amino acids.

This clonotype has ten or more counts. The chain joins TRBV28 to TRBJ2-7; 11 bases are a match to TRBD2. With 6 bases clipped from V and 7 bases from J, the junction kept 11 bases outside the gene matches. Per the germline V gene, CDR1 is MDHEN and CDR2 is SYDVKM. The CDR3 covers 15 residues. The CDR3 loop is CASRTSNSGRAEQYF. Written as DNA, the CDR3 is TGTGCCAGCAGAACCAGCAATAGCGGGAGGGCTGAGCAGTACTTC.

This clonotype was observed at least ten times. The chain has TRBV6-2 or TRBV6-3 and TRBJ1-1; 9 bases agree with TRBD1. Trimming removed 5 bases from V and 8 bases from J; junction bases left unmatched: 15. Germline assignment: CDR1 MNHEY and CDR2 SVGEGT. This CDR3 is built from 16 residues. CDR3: CASSVGQGVPQREAFF. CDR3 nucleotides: TGTGCCAGCAGTGTGGGACAGGGCGTACCTCAACGAGAAGCTTTCTTT.

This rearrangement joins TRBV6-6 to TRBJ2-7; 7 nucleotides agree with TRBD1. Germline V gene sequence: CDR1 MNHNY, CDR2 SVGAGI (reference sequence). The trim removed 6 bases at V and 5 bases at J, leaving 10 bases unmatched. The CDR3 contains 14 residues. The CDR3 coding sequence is TGTGCCAGCAGCCGTACGGGACAGACAGACGAGCAGTACTTC. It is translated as CASSRTGQTDEQYF.

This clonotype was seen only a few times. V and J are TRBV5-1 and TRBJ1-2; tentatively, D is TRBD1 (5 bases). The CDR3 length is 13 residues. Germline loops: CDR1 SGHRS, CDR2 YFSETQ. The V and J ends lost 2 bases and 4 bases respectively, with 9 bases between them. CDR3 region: CASSFGGLYGYTF. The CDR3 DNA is TGCGCCAGCAGCTTTGGGGGACTCTATGGCTACACCTTC.

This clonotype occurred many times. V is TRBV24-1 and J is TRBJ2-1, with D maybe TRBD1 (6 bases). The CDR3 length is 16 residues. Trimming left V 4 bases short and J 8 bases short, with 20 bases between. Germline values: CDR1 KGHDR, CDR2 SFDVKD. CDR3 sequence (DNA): TGTGCCACCAGTGACGTAGACAGGTTCAGGGGCGATGAGCAGTTCTTC. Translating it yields CATSDVDRFRGDEQFF.